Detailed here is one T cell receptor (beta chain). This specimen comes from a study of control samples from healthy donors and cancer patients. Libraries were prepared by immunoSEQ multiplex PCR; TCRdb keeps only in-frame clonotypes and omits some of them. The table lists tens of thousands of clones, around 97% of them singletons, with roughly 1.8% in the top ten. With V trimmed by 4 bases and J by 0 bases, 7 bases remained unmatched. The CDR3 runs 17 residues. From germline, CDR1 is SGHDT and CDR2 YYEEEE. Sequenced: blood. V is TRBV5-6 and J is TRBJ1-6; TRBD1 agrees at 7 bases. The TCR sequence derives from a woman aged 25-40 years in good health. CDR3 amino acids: CASSAPGQSSYNSPLHF. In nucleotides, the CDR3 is TGTGCCAGCAGCGCACCGGGACAGAGCTCCTATAATTCACCCCTCCACTTT.